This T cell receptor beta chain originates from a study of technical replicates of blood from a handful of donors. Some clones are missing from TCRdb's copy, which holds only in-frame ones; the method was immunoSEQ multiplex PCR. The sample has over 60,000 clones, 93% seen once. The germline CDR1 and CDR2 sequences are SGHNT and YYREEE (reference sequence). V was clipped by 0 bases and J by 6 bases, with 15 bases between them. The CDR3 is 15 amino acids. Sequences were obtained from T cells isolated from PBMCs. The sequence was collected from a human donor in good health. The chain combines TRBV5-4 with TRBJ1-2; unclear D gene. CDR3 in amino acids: CASSLVSGDYNGYTF. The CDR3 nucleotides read TGTGCCAGCAGCTTGGTTTCAGGTGACTATAATGGCTACACCTTC.